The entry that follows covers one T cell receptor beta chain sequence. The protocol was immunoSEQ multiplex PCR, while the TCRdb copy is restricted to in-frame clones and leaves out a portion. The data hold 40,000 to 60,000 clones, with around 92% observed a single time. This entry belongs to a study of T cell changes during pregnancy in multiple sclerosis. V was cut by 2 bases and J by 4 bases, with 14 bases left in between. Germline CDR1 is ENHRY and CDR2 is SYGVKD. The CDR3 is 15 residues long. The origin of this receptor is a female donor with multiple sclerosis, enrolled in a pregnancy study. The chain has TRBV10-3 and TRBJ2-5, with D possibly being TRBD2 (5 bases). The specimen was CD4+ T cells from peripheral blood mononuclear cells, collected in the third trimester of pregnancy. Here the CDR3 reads CAISERARGGETQYF. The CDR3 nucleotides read TGTGCCATCAGTGAGAGGGCTAGAGGAGGAGAGACCCAGTACTTC.